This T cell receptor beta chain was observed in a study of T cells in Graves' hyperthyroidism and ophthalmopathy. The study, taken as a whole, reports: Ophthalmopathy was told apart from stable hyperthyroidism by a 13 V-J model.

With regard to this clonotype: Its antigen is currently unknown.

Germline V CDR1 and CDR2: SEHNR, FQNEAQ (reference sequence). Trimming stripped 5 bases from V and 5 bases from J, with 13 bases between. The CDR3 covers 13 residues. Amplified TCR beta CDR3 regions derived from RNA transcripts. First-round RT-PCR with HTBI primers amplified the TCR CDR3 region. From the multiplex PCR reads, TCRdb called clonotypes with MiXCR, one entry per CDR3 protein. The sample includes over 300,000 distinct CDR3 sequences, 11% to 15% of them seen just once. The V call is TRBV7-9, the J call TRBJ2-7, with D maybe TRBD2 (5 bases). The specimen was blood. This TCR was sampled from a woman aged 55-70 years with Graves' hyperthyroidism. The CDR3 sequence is CASSRPRGHEQYF. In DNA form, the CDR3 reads TGTGCCAGCAGCCGACCCCGGGGTCACGAGCAGTACTTC. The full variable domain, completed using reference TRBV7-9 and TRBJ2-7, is DTGVSQNPRHKITKRGQNVTFRCDPISEHNRLYWYRQTLGQGPEFLTYFQNEAQLEKSRLLSDRFSAERPKGSFSTLEIQRTEQGDSAMYLCASSRPRGHEQYFGPGTRLTVT.